The source of this T cell receptor beta chain is a study of T-cell reconstitution after alpha-beta-depleted transplantation in children. This clonotype showed up just once. Germline V CDR1 and CDR2: SQVTM, ANQGSEA. This CDR3 is built from 10 residues. J gave up 5 bases and V 7 bases, and 1 base lay outside the gene matches. Researchers prepared the TCRbeta library using unique molecular identifiers, the study reports. TCRdb analysed the PCR reads with MiXCR anew, one entry per CDR3 protein. The repertoire holds under 450,000 distinct CDR3 sequences, with 13% as singletons. This specimen consisted of PBMCs, obtained from the stem cell graft. This chain uses TRBV29-1 with TRBJ2-5; TRBD1 matches 7 bases. The TCR comes from a human donor who donated a stem cell graft to a child with Fanconi anemia. CDR3 sequence: CSARGETQYF. CDR3 nucleotides: TGCAGCGCCAGGGGGGAGACCCAGTACTTC.